One sample yielded the 8 T cell receptor beta chains listed below, sequenced in a study of graft-versus-host responses after intestinal transplantation. Assay used: immunoSEQ multiplex PCR; TCRdb lists only in-frame clones, some missing. The sample shows thousands of clones, approximately 30% of them seen only once. Responders (roughly 200,000, CFSE-labeled) met roughly 200,000 stimulators that were irradiated and violet-dye-labeled. Sequencing used alloreactive CD8+ T cells from a mixed lymphocyte reaction culture, obtained before transplantation. The subset was: CFSE-low proliferating T cells sorted from roughly six-day pre-transplant mixed lymphocyte reaction (GvH or HvG direction). The receptors here all came from a human patient who was an organ donor for intestinal transplantation.

This clone occurred a few times. The CDR3 loop is CASSQGIFWGQGDEQYF. The CDR3 DNA follows: TGCGCCAGCAGCCAAGGTATCTTTTGGGGACAGGGGGACGAGCAGTACTTC. The rearrangement links TRBV4-1 to TRBJ2-7; TRBD1 agrees at 11 bases. The CDR3 length is 17 residues. After removal of 1 base from V and 5 bases from J, the junction contained 10 bases not matched to a gene. In germline, CDR1 is MGHRA, CDR2 YSYEKL.

The chain is built from TRBV5-1 and TRBJ2-3; 12 bases align to TRBD2. V was clipped by 4 bases and J by 5 bases; unmatched bases: 8. CDR1 and CDR2 from the germline V gene are SGHRS and YFSETQ. The CDR3 extends over 16 amino acids. CDR3 in amino acids: CASSEASGRAEDTQYF. The DNA of the CDR3 is TGCGCCAGCAGCGAAGCTAGCGGGAGGGCCGAAGATACGCAGTATTTT.

This clone turned up a few times. This chain connects TRBV5-1 to TRBJ2-1, with 11 bases aligning to TRBD2. The length of the CDR3 is 15 residues. With 9 bases clipped from V and 6 bases from J, the junction kept 11 bases outside the gene matches. The germline V gene encodes CDR1 SGHRS and CDR2 YFSETQ. This chain's CDR3 is CATKLDGTSGNEQFF. For the CDR3, the DNA is TGCGCCACCAAACTAGACGGGACTAGCGGCAATGAGCAGTTCTTC.

This clone was observed a few times. This rearrangement joins TRBV5-1 to TRBJ2-5; 10 bases fit TRBD2. The CDR3 is made up of 15 amino acids. Germline V lookup: CDR1 SGHRS, CDR2 YFSETQ. V was clipped by 2 bases and J by 1 base; unmatched bases: 2. Here the CDR3 reads CASSLAGGFQETQYF. CDR3 in DNA: TGCGCCAGCAGCTTAGCGGGGGGGTTCCAAGAGACCCAGTACTTC.

The V call is TRBV4-2, the J call TRBJ1-6; D is unresolved. Germline V gene sequence: CDR1 LGHNA, CDR2 YNFKEQ. The CDR3 has 18 amino acids. V was clipped by 1 base and J by 1 base, with 14 bases between them. The DNA of the CDR3 is TGTGCCAGCAGCCAAGTGTCCCGGGCGGGGTCCTATAATTCACCCCTCCACTTT. Its translation: CASSQVSRAGSYNSPLHF.

The V gene is TRBV7-9, the J gene TRBJ1-1; no clear D. The CDR3 runs to 13 residues. Trimming removed 6 bases at V and 4 bases at J, with 12 bases between. From germline, CDR1 is SEHNR and CDR2 FQNEAQ (reference sequence). CDR3 amino acids: CASSYSPGTEAFF. The CDR3 coding sequence is TGTGCCAGCAGTTACAGCCCAGGCACTGAAGCTTTCTTT.

Comments on this clone: An end of the junction differs from the germline gene, which may be a read error. J is TRBJ1-2 and V is TRBV5-4; possibly TRBD1 for D (5 bases). The CDR3 consists of 16 residues. CDR1 and CDR2 (germline): SGHNT, YYREEE (reference sequence). The CDR3 is CASSLFATGGVEGYAF. In DNA, the CDR3 is TGTGCCAGCAGCTTGTTTGCCACGGGAGGGGTTGAAGGCTACGCCTTC.

The sample holds a few counts of this clone. The chain employs TRBV7-2 and TRBJ1-4; tentative D call: TRBD1 (6 bases). Looked up from germline, CDR1 is SGHTA and CDR2 is FQGNSA. The V and J ends lost 2 bases and 6 bases respectively, with 22 bases between them. The CDR3 contains 18 residues. This CDR3 is CASSLRLGQGTGYEKLFF. In DNA form, the CDR3 reads TGTGCCAGCAGCTTACGCCTGGGGCAGGGGACGGGGTATGAAAAACTGTTTTTT. Together with reference TRBV7-2 and TRBJ1-4, the CDR3 gives the full variable domain: GAGVSQSPSNKVTEKGKDVELRCDPISGHTALYWYRQSLGQGLEFLIYFQGNSAPDKSGLPSDRFSAERTGGSVSTLTIQRTQQEDSAVYLCASSLRLGQGTGYEKLFFGSGTQLSVL.